This T cell receptor (beta chain) came from a study of cytomegalovirus exposure and HLA in healthy donors. Study at large: When roughly 420 donors were genotyped, around 77% of them were found to fall in the Caucasian-associated ancestry cluster.

General study findings and limits: Immune exposure information available was restricted to CMV serostatus. Earlier analysis yielded a pattern in which most TCR beta V segments were productive about 87% or about 30% of the time.

Notes on this clone: Its antigen is as yet unknown.

The PCR employed 60 Vbeta primers together with 13 Jbeta primers. Sequenced by immunoSEQ multiplex PCR; TCRdb stores in-frame clones only, minus some. The table records roughly 190,000 clones, 81% of them present only once. Sequenced: PBMCs. This clonotype was sampled from a man aged 50-59 years in good health and CMV-seronegative.

Here the CDR3 DNA reads TGCGCCAGCAGCCAAGTTTATGGGGCGCGAACTGAAGCTTTCTTT. This encodes CASSQVYGARTEAFF. The V and J genes are TRBV4-3 and TRBJ1-1, with a possible D match to TRBD1 (5 bases). This CDR3 has 15 amino acids. Deletions cut 1 base from V and 5 bases from J, with 14 bases between. Germline CDR1 and CDR2: LGHNA and YSLEER.